This T cell receptor (beta chain) was retrieved from a study of CD8 T cells in Susac syndrome. A quantity of roughly 0.5 to 1 ug RNA underwent reverse transcription using random hexamers. MiXCR, applied by TCRdb to the immunoSEQ multiplex PCR reads, yields one record per CDR3 protein. This sample has around 130,000 distinct CDR3 sequences, with 94% found just once. The CDR3 runs to 17 residues. Looked up from germline, CDR1 is LGHDT and CDR2 is YNNKEL (reference sequence). Deletions cut 1 base from V and 3 bases from J, with 13 bases between. Input material: CD4+ T cells from PBMCs. The gene calls are TRBV3-1 and TRBJ2-6; maybe TRBD2 (6 bases). The source is a human donor in good health. The CDR3 nucleotides are TGTGCCAGCAGCCAAGGGGGAGGAGGGATTGGGGCCAACGTCCTGACTTTC. This translates into CASSQGGGGIGANVLTF.